This TCR beta chain stems from a study of regulatory T cells in long-lasting Graves disease. Whole-study findings and limits: When disease was persistent, TRBV28, TRBJ1-2 and TRBJ2-5 were the favored segments. Between persistent patients, fewer than 3,500 public clonotypes were shared, exceeding the approximately 870 shared between new patients. A reduction in accuracy may have resulted from the small sample size.

This sample's time point: persistent/refractory GD, antithyroid drugs over 5 years with positive TRAb. From PBMCs, RNA was extracted and then used to make the TCR library. This clonotype was detected a few times. Its antigen remains unknown. Germline V gene sequence: CDR1 DFQATT, CDR2 SNEGSKA (reference sequence). This CDR3 contains 15 residues. Deletions cut 8 bases from V and 4 bases from J, with 24 bases between. TCR beta libraries were built with iRepertoire HTBI primers and Arm-PCR of CDR3 regions. TCRdb re-called the multiplex PCR reads through MiXCR, storing one row per CDR3 protein. The data show 350,000 to 450,000 distinct CDR3 sequences, with approximately 22% seen just once and approximately 15% held by the top ten.

V usage is TRBV20-1 and J usage is TRBJ2-7; D possibly matches TRBD1 or TRBD2 (5 bases each). This receptor was obtained from a female donor with Graves disease. This specimen consisted of peripheral blood mononuclear cells (PBMCs), obtained when the disease was refractory, from a patient treated with antithyroid drugs. CDR3 DNA sequence: TGCAGTACCCAGAGGGGAAAGGGCTTGGGTTACGAGCAGTACTTC. Its translation: CSTQRGKGLGYEQYF.